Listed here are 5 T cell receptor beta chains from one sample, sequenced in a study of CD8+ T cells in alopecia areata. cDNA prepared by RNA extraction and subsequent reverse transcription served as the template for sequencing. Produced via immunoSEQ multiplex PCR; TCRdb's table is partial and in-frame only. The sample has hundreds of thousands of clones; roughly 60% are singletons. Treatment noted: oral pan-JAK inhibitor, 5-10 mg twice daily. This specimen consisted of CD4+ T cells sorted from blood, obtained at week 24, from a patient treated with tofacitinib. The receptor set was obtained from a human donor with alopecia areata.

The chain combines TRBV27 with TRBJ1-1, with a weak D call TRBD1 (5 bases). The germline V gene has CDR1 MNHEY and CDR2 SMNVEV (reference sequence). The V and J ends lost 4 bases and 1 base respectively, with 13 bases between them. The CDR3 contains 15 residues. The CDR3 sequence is CASSYLGQGNTEAFF. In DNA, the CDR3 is TGTGCCAGCAGTTATCTGGGGCAGGGGAACACTGAAGCTTTCTTT.

The CDR3 sequence: CASRDRVEGYTF. Written as DNA, the CDR3 is TGTGCCAGCAGGGACAGGGTGGAAGGCTACACCTTC. V and J are TRBV27 and TRBJ1-2, with TRBD1 identical over 8 bases. After removal of 6 bases from V and 8 bases from J, the junction contained 5 bases not matched to a gene. The CDR3 is 12 residues long. The germline V gene encodes CDR1 MNHEY and CDR2 SMNVEV (reference sequence).

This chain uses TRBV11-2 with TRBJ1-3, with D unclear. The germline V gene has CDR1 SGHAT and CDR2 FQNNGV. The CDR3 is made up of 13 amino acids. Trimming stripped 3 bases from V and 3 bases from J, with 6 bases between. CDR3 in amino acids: CASSFASGNTIYF. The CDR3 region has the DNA TGTGCCAGCAGCTTCGCGAGTGGAAACACCATATATTTT.

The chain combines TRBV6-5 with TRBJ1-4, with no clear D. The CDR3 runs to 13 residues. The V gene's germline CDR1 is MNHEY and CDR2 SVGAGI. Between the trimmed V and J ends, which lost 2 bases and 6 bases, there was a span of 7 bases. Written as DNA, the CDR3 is TGTGCCAGCAGTTACAGATCTGATGAAAAACTGTTTTTT. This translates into CASSYRSDEKLFF.

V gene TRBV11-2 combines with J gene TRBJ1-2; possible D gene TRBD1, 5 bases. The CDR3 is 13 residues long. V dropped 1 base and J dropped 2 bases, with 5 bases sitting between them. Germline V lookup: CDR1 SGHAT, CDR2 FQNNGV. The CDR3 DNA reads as TGTGCCAGCAGCTTAGGGGACAACTATGGCTACACCTTC. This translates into CASSLGDNYGYTF. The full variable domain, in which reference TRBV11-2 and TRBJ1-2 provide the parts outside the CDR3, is EAGVAQSPRYKIIEKRQSVAFWCNPISGHATLYWYQQILGQGPKLLIQFQNNGVVDDSQLPKDRFSAERLKGVDSTLKIQPAKLEDSAVYLCASSLGDNYGYTFGSGTRLTVV.